These 14 T cell receptor beta chains came from one sample sequenced in a study of OX40 agonist ivuxolimab in advanced cancers. The library was generated by the immunoSEQ multiplex PCR assay. This immuneACCESS table, as held by TCRdb, lists in-frame sequences with V and J called but not all clones. Of the missing ones, under half trace to an unresolved V gene in checked studies; the others have no known cause. In this sample the table shows more than 60,000 clones, 80% to 90% of which occur a single time. The ten largest clones take up 5.2% of the sample. The sample in question was CD4+ or CD8+ T cells sorted from blood, obtained in a trial of the OX40 agonist ivuxolimab. The receptors were gathered from an adult with an advanced solid tumor such as melanoma, head and neck, liver or kidney cancer.

The chain employs TRBV2 and TRBJ2-2; no reliable D call. CDR3 length: 12 residues. Germline V gene lookup returns CDR1 SNHLY and CDR2 FYNNEI. The V gene lost 6 bases and the J gene lost 3 bases, with 5 bases spanning the gap. CDR3 sequence (DNA): TGTGCCAGCAGCCCTTACACCGGGGAGCTGTTTTTT. Amino acids: CASSPYTGELFF.

The rearrangement links TRBV19 to TRBJ2-5; 9 bases line up with TRBD2. The V gene end was trimmed by 4 bases and the J gene end by 2 bases; junction bases not matched to a gene: 2. This CDR3 contains 14 residues. The germline gives CDR1 LNHDA, CDR2 SQIVND (reference sequence). CDR3 DNA sequence: TGTGCCAGTAGTAAGCGGGGGGAACAAGAGACCCAGTACTTC. Its protein is CASSKRGEQETQYF.

The V gene is TRBV29-1, the J gene TRBJ2-3; the match to TRBD2 covers 7 bases. CDR3 length equals 11 residues. The germline gives CDR1 SQVTM, CDR2 ANQGSEA. V was pared by 7 bases and J by 5 bases, with 3 bases of the junction left unmatched. The CDR3 nucleotides are TGCAGCGCCGGGAGGATAGATACGCAGTATTTT. The encoded protein is CSAGRIDTQYF.

CDR3 in amino acids: CASSLDSRWQQPQHF. CDR3 DNA sequence: TGTGCCAGCAGCTTAGATAGTCGGTGGCAACAGCCCCAGCATTTT. The J gene is TRBJ1-5, the V gene TRBV7-2; D gene uncertain. Germline V gene sequence: CDR1 SGHTA, CDR2 FQGNSA. V was pared by 1 base and J by 7 bases, with 14 bases between. The length of the CDR3 is 15 residues.

The V and J genes are TRBV9 and TRBJ2-2; D not resolved. The V gene lost 0 bases and the J gene lost 6 bases, with 15 bases spanning the gap. CDR3 length: 16 amino acids. Germline CDR1 and CDR2: SGDLS and YYNGEE. The CDR3 DNA reads TGTGCCAGCAGCGTAGGGATCGGAAAGGGCTCCGGGGAGCTGTTTTTT. This codes for CASSVGIGKGSGELFF. The full variable domain, in which reference TRBV9 and TRBJ2-2 provide the parts outside the CDR3, is DSGVTQTPKHLITATGQRVTLRCSPRSGDLSVYWYQQSLDQGLQFLIQYYNGEERAKGNILERFSAQQFPDLHSELNLSSLELGDSALYFCASSVGIGKGSGELFFGEGSRLTVL.

J is TRBJ2-7 and V is TRBV6-5; D remains ambiguous. CDR1 MNHEY and CDR2 SVGAGI come from the germline V gene. The CDR3 totals 13 residues. V was trimmed by 6 bases and J by 3 bases, leaving 12 bases between them. CDR3 amino acids: CASRKDIHYEQYF. In DNA, the CDR3 is TGTGCCAGCAGGAAGGATATCCACTACGAGCAGTACTTC.

This clone showed up just once. V gene TRBV2 combines with J gene TRBJ2-4; TRBD1 might be the D (5 bases). Trimming shortened V by 4 bases and J by 9 bases, and 13 bases separated the two germline ends. Germline assignment: CDR1 SNHLY and CDR2 FYNNEI. The CDR3 has 13 residues. CDR3 residues: CASSVQGESIQYF. CDR3 DNA: TGTGCCAGCAGTGTTCAAGGGGAAAGCATTCAGTACTTC.

This clone has ten or more counts. The chain uses TRBV4-3 and TRBJ1-1; D unresolved. V lost 0 bases, J lost 5 bases, and 7 bases lay in between. There are 13 residues in the CDR3. Germline CDR1 and CDR2: LGHNA and YSLEER. The CDR3 here is CASSQDWMTEAFF. The DNA for the CDR3 is TGCGCCAGCAGCCAAGACTGGATGACTGAAGCTTTCTTT.

The chain joins TRBV5-6 to TRBJ2-7; TRBD2 matches at 8 bases. Germline assignment: CDR1 SGHDT and CDR2 YYEEEE. Losses at the gene ends were 3 bases for V and 0 bases for J; bases not matched to a gene: 8. The CDR3 runs to 16 residues. CDR3 protein: CASSSGGSGVSYEQYF. CDR3 nucleotides: TGTGCCAGCAGCTCCGGGGGTAGCGGGGTCTCCTACGAGCAGTACTTC.

The chain links TRBV2 to TRBJ1-2; a possible D gene is TRBD1 (5 bases). Germline V gene sequence: CDR1 SNHLY, CDR2 FYNNEI. This CDR3 comprises 14 residues. The ends were cut back, 7 bases at V and 7 bases at J, with 19 bases in the middle. The CDR3 loop is CASTSDIAKGGYTF. DNA of the CDR3: TGTGCCAGCACGTCGGACATCGCAAAGGGTGGCTACACCTTC.

The rearrangement links TRBV5-5 to TRBJ2-3; no clear D gene. Trimming shortened V by 0 bases and J by 3 bases, and 5 bases separated the two germline ends. This CDR3 contains 13 residues. Germline CDR1 reads SGHKS; CDR2 reads YYEKEE (reference sequence). DNA for the CDR3: TGTGCCAGCAGCTTGGCCTGGACAGATACGCAGTATTTT. This encodes CASSLAWTDTQYF.

The CDR3 reads CASSQLQGPGELFF. The CDR3 DNA is TGTGCCAGCAGCCAATTACAGGGGCCCGGGGAGCTGTTTTTT. This chain connects TRBV7-3 to TRBJ2-2; the match to TRBD1 covers 7 bases. This CDR3 region has 14 residues. With V trimmed by 5 bases and J by 6 bases, 6 bases remained unmatched. Germline CDR1 reads SGHTA; CDR2 reads FQGTGA.

The J gene is TRBJ1-6, the V gene TRBV9, with D unclear. Trimming left V 0 bases short and J 9 bases short, with 13 bases between. The CDR3 length is 15 residues. From germline, CDR1 is SGDLS and CDR2 YYNGEE. CDR3 residues: CASSVGAPGISPLHF. In DNA, the CDR3 is TGTGCCAGCAGCGTAGGCGCCCCCGGAATTTCACCCCTCCACTTT.

The chain links TRBV6-6 to TRBJ2-1; D may be TRBD1 or TRBD2 (5 bases each). Germline-derived CDR1 and CDR2 are MNHNY and SVGAGI (reference sequence). The V end lost 5 bases, the J end lost 4 bases, and 12 bases lay between the germline ends. This CDR3 contains 14 residues. CDR3 sequence reads: CASSQGTVYNEQFF. The CDR3, as DNA: TGTGCCAGCAGTCAAGGGACGGTTTACAATGAGCAGTTCTTC.